A single sample gave rise to the 20 T cell receptor beta chains below, sequenced in a study of control samples from healthy donors and cancer patients. Repertoires were generated with immunoSEQ multiplex PCR, while TCRdb's copy carries only in-frame clones and drops some. The table shows roughly 180,000 clones, with roughly 95% occurring only once. Sequenced: blood. These receptors all stem from a woman aged 60-70 years in good health.

The gene calls are TRBV7-2 and TRBJ1-1; TRBD1 aligns across 9 bases. Losses at the gene ends were 5 bases for V and 5 bases for J; bases not matched to a gene: 15. Germline V gene lookup returns CDR1 SGHTA and CDR2 FQGNSA. This CDR3 contains 17 residues. The CDR3 DNA follows: TGTGCCAGCAGCCCTAGTACGGGACAGGGAAGGTGGACTGAAGCTTTCTTT. Amino acids: CASSPSTGQGRWTEAFF.

The chain has TRBV4-1 and TRBJ2-1; D unresolved. The length of the CDR3 is 16 residues. Per the germline V gene, CDR1 is MGHRA and CDR2 is YSYEKL. V lost 1 base and J lost 10, with 20 bases in between. The CDR3 DNA reads as TGCGCCAGCAGCCAAGGGGGAACTGTCGCCGGCACCGAGCAGTTCTTC. It codes for CASSQGGTVAGTEQFF.

The chain carries TRBV18 and TRBJ1-2; weak D call: TRBD1 (5 bases). The CDR3 spans 15 residues. Between the trimmed V and J ends, which lost 2 bases and 7 bases, there was a span of 17 bases. CDR1 and CDR2 from the germline V gene are KGHSH and LQKENI. CDR3 DNA sequence: TGTGCCAGCTCACCAAGAAGTGAGCAGGGAGGTGGCTACACCTTC. This gives the protein CASSPRSEQGGGYTF.

This CDR3 is CASSLAQVVDTQYF. In nucleotides, the CDR3 is TGTGCCAGCAGCTTAGCGCAGGTGGTGGATACGCAGTATTTT. The J gene is TRBJ2-3, the V gene TRBV7-2; D ambiguous. Trimming shortened V by 0 bases and J by 6 bases, and 10 bases separated the two germline ends. The CDR3 has 14 residues. Germline CDR1 reads SGHTA; CDR2 reads FQGNSA. Full variable domain (rest looked up from reference TRBV7-2 and TRBJ2-3): GAGVSQSPSNKVTEKGKDVELRCDPISGHTALYWYRQSLGQGLEFLIYFQGNSAPDKSGLPSDRFSAERTGGSVSTLTIQRTQQEDSAVYLCASSLAQVVDTQYFGPGTRLTVL.

This clone has more than one count but fewer than ten. The chain recombines TRBV27 with TRBJ2-7, with 11 bases identical to TRBD1. Trimming cost V 5 bases and J 2 bases; bases outside gene matches: 5. Looked up from germline, CDR1 is MNHEY and CDR2 is SMNVEV (reference sequence). CDR3 size: 15 residues. CDR3 loop: CASSRKGQGAYEQYF. As DNA, the CDR3 is TGTGCCAGCAGTAGAAAGGGACAGGGGGCCTACGAGCAGTACTTC.

This clone has a handful of counts. The chain employs TRBV4-3 and TRBJ1-2; 8 nucleotides line up with TRBD1. Per germline, CDR1 LGHNA and CDR2 YSLEER. The CDR3 is made up of 16 amino acids. V was clipped by 1 base and J by 5 bases; unmatched bases: 9. In DNA form, the CDR3 reads TGCGCCAGCAGCCAAGGTCCGGGACAGGAGAGATATGGCTACACCTTC. Its protein is CASSQGPGQERYGYTF.

The genes are TRBV19 and TRBJ1-5; D is ambiguous. CDR3 size: 15 residues. V lost 9 bases and J lost 7, with 22 bases in between. Per the germline V gene, CDR1 is LNHDA and CDR2 is SQIVND (reference sequence). As DNA, the CDR3 is TGTGCCAGAAATTCGCTACAACACCGAGACCAGCCCCAGCATTTT. The encoded protein is CARNSLQHRDQPQHF.

The rearrangement joins TRBV19 to TRBJ1-5; TRBD1 agrees at 9 bases. V trimming: 1 base; J trimming: 3 bases; junction bases outside the gene matches: 4. This CDR3 has 16 residues. Germline-derived CDR1 and CDR2 are LNHDA and SQIVND (reference sequence). The CDR3 loop is CASSIGNRGPNQPQHF. The CDR3 nucleotides are TGTGCCAGTAGTATAGGGAACAGGGGGCCCAATCAGCCCCAGCATTTT.

This chain uses TRBV10-1 with TRBJ1-2; D gene unclear. Trimming removed 7 bases from V and 4 bases from J, with 19 bases in between. The CDR3 runs 15 residues. Looked up from germline, CDR1 is WNHNN and CDR2 is SYGVQD (reference sequence). The CDR3 here is CASTQFSGDLYGYTF. CDR3 DNA: TGCGCCAGCACCCAATTTTCCGGCGATCTCTATGGCTACACCTTC.

The chain uses TRBV10-3 and TRBJ1-4; TRBD1 matches 7 bases. CDR1 ENHRY and CDR2 SYGVKD come from the germline V gene. This CDR3 has 19 amino acids. The V segment lost 3 bases and the J segment 0 bases; nucleotides outside the gene matches: 13. CDR3 sequence (DNA): TGTGCCATCAGTGAATCAGGCAGGGGGGAATGGGCAACTAATGAAAAACTGTTTTTT. As protein: CAISESGRGEWATNEKLFF.

V is TRBV7-2 and J is TRBJ1-5, with TRBD1 identical over 7 bases. This CDR3 is built from 16 residues. V lost 5 bases to trimming and J lost 2 bases; unmatched junction nucleotides: 9. Germline CDR1 reads SGHTA; CDR2 reads FQGNSA. In DNA, the CDR3 is TGTGCCAGCAGCCCGCCGACAGGGAAAGGCAATCAGCCCCAGCATTTT. This codes for CASSPPTGKGNQPQHF.

This rearrangement joins TRBV10-3 to TRBJ1-1; 7 positions agree with TRBD1. Per germline, CDR1 ENHRY and CDR2 SYGVKD. The length of the CDR3 is 13 residues. With V trimmed by 3 bases and J by 5 bases, 3 bases remained unmatched. CDR3 DNA: TGTGCCATCAGTGACTACAGGGGTACTGAAGCTTTCTTT. Amino acids: CAISDYRGTEAFF.

The CDR3 sequence is CASSLEYRYTEAFF. CDR3 nucleotides: TGTGCCAGCAGCTTAGAGTACCGATACACTGAAGCTTTCTTT. The rearrangement joins TRBV7-9 to TRBJ1-1; D remains ambiguous. V was shortened by 1 base and J by 3 bases, with 9 bases between the two germline ends. Looked up from germline, CDR1 is SEHNR and CDR2 is FQNEAQ (reference sequence). The CDR3 is made up of 14 amino acids.

This clone was observed once. V gene TRBV5-4 combines with J gene TRBJ2-4; the D is unclear. The germline V and J ends were trimmed by 7 bases and 7 bases, with 15 bases remaining between them. Germline V CDR1 and CDR2: SGHNT, YYREEE (reference sequence). CDR3 length: 13 amino acids. CDR3: CASGIKRENIQYF. The CDR3 DNA follows: TGTGCCAGCGGAATAAAAAGAGAGAACATTCAGTACTTC.

The genes are TRBV5-1 and TRBJ1-1; D gene uncertain. This CDR3 spans 14 amino acids. Germline values: CDR1 SGHRS, CDR2 YFSETQ. Trimming removed 2 bases at V and 5 bases at J, with 13 bases between. The CDR3 coding sequence is TGCGCCAGCAGCTTTTCAAACACGGGGACTGAAGCTTTCTTT. Encoded protein: CASSFSNTGTEAFF.

This chain connects TRBV5-1 to TRBJ2-3; 8 bases fit TRBD1. The CDR3 contains 14 residues. Per germline, CDR1 SGHRS and CDR2 YFSETQ. V shed 4 bases and J 6 bases; nucleotides not matched to a gene: 7. The chain's CDR3 is CASSETGERDTQYF. The CDR3 coding sequence is TGCGCCAGCAGCGAGACAGGGGAGCGGGATACGCAGTATTTT.

This chain joins TRBV2 and TRBJ2-7, with D perhaps TRBD2 (6 bases). Trimming stripped 6 bases from V and 3 bases from J, with 12 bases between. Per germline, CDR1 SNHLY and CDR2 FYNNEI. The CDR3 is 13 amino acids. CDR3 coding DNA: TGTGCCAGCAGCGGGGACTCCATCTACGAGCAGTACTTC. It specifies CASSGDSIYEQYF.

The chain links TRBV7-9 to TRBJ2-1; D remains unclear. Per germline, CDR1 SEHNR and CDR2 FQNEAQ (reference sequence). The CDR3 has 13 residues. V was clipped by 2 bases and J by 5 bases, with 7 bases between them. CDR3 in amino acids: CASSLNNDNEQFF. CDR3 nucleotides: TGTGCCAGCAGCTTAAATAATGACAATGAGCAGTTCTTC.

To note about this clone: This same CDR3 is encoded by further DNA sequences in the sample. The genes are TRBV19 and TRBJ1-1; D is perhaps TRBD1 (6 bases). The CDR3 spans 14 residues. The germline gives CDR1 LNHDA, CDR2 SQIVND (reference sequence). V was cut by 0 bases and J by 5 bases, with 10 bases left in between. The CDR3 spells CASSIDRRGTEAFF. CDR3 in DNA: TGTGCCAGTAGTATAGATCGGAGGGGGACTGAAGCTTTCTTT.

The gene calls are TRBV9 and TRBJ1-2, with no clear D. V lost 2 bases, J lost 1 base, and 9 bases lay in between. The CDR3 totals 14 residues. Germline V lookup: CDR1 SGDLS, CDR2 YYNGEE. CDR3 bases: TGTGCCAGCAGCGTTTATACTTTTAACTATGGCTACACCTTC. Its translation: CASSVYTFNYGYTF.